Here is one T cell receptor beta chain with its context. The sample originates from a study of blood T cell repertoires in COVID-19. Study-level background: Samples came from the United States, Italy and Spain, spanning acute and convalescent COVID-19.

Clones were sequenced by immunoSEQ multiplex PCR, and TCRdb holds only the in-frame ones, with some missing. Among roughly 220,000 clones listed, approximately 83% were seen once. The CDR3 consists of 14 residues. V lost 0 bases and J 4 bases, leaving 9 bases between the germline ends. Germline V CDR1 and CDR2: LNHDA, SQIVND (reference sequence). Material: PBMCs or T cells enriched from blood (not recorded which). V and J are TRBV19 and TRBJ1-2, with no clear D. The sequence was obtained from a woman in her thirties or forties with acute COVID-19. The CDR3 DNA is TGTGCCAGTAGTATAGAGACGGGGAGCTATGGCTACACCTTC. Encoded protein: CASSIETGSYGYTF.